The following is a TCR beta chain sequence with its context. What this receptor recognizes is not known. There are no base qualities to consult, and no much larger clone falls within one base. The data were taken from a study of T cell repertoires in cytomegalovirus infection (dated by TCRdb to about 2019). Turning to the overall study: The HLA type of each donor mattered for the analysis, because public TCR beta signatures pointed to carriage of CMV infection along with the matching HLA type. The full study reports these points: In both this cohort and an independent roughly 350-donor cohort, the cumulative frequency of public TCR beta family members distinguished carriers of CMV infection plus the relevant HLA type. The ex vivo response was dominated by HLA-C-restricted CMV-specific TCR beta clonotypes, which also provided the single most frequent clonotype in two of eight donors.

This sample was sequenced with an Illumina HiSeq 1500. In TCRdb, the public reads were trimmed at Q25 with fastp and aligned with MiXCR, with productive beta chains retained. For every CDR3 protein sequence, its rows merge into one entry that carries the most common genes and DNA. Present in this sample are under 300,000 distinct CDR3 sequences, 9% to 15% of which were seen just once. The ten biggest clones cover 1.6% of the sample. In the germline V gene (reference sequence), CDR1 corresponds to LNHDA and CDR2 to SQIVND. Taken from cysteine to phenylalanine, the CDR3 has 13 residues. The CDR3 DNA has 39 bases and is translated from base 1. V drops 6 bases and J drops 3 bases, leaving 12 bases in between.

The rearranged segments are TRBV19 and TRBJ2-7, and possibly TRBD2, on 6 matching bases. This TCR was recovered from a human donor in good health (CMV status not recorded). Some clones in this sample may be carry-over from other donors' samples. The specimen was PBMCs. CDR3 loop: CASRPRGGYEQYF. At the DNA level, the sequence is TGTGCCAGTAGACCCCGGGGAGGCTACGAGCAGTACTTC.